The rows below give T cell receptor beta chains drawn from one sample of a study of blood T cells in healthy people across ages. One entry per CDR3 protein results from TCRdb running MiXCR on the 5' RACE reads. The sample includes 800,000 to 1,300,000 distinct CDR3 sequences, almost 25% of them seen just once. Another study also made use of these data, one on T cells of mothers and their children.

Sequences were obtained from blood. The receptors come from a girl aged 2 to 10 in good health. The CDR3 runs from the conserved cysteine through the conserved F or W. The D gene is left open where the match is weak. Only part of the rows carry a size: once, few, many, or a class if the clone is expanded.

j_gene: TRBJ1-4
d_gene: NA
v_gene: TRBV9
abundance: once
CDR3nt: TGTGCCAGCAGCGTAGGGGCACAGCCTAATGAAAAACTGTTTTTT
CDR3aa: CASSVGAQPNEKLFF

j_gene: TRBJ2-1
d_gene: NA
v_gene: TRBV12-3/TRBV12-4
abundance: few
CDR3nt: TGTGCCAGCAGTGGCTACGGATACAATGAGCAGTTCTTC
CDR3aa: CASSGYGYNEQFF

j_gene: TRBJ2-1
d_gene: TRBD2
v_gene: TRBV20-1
abundance: NA
CDR3nt: TGCAGTGCTAGAGATCTGGGACTAGCGGGGGGGAACTCCTACAATGAGCAGTTCTTC
CDR3aa: CSARDLGLAGGNSYNEQFF

j_gene: TRBJ2-3
d_gene: NA
v_gene: TRBV7-2
abundance: few
CDR3nt: TGTGCCAGCAGCTTTTTTGCAGATACGCAGTATTTT
CDR3aa: CASSFFADTQYF

j_gene: TRBJ1-3
d_gene: NA
v_gene: TRBV20-1
abundance: NA
CDR3nt: TGCAGTGCTGGCGACAGCCGTGGTCCCGAGAGCTCTGGAAACACCATATATTTT
CDR3aa: CSAGDSRGPESSGNTIYF

j_gene: TRBJ1-4
d_gene: NA
v_gene: TRBV6-2/TRBV6-3
abundance: NA
CDR3nt: TGTGCCAGCAGTCAACGGGGCAAGCCGGGTGAAAAACTGTTTTTT
CDR3aa: CASSQRGKPGEKLFF

j_gene: TRBJ1-6
d_gene: TRBD1
v_gene: TRBV19
abundance: few
CDR3nt: TGTGCCAGTAGTATGCGGGACAGCTATAATTCACCCCTCCACTTT
CDR3aa: CASSMRDSYNSPLHF

j_gene: TRBJ2-3
d_gene: NA
v_gene: TRBV29-1
abundance: NA
CDR3nt: TGCAGCGCTGGGACCCGCACAGATACGCAGTATTTT
CDR3aa: CSAGTRTDTQYF

j_gene: TRBJ2-2
d_gene: TRBD2
v_gene: TRBV2
abundance: NA
CDR3nt: TGTGCCAGCAGGAACCTGGGACTAGCGGGGGGCCTGAACACCGGGGAGCTGTTTTTT
CDR3aa: CASRNLGLAGGLNTGELFF

j_gene: TRBJ2-3
d_gene: TRBD1
v_gene: TRBV29-1
abundance: NA
CDR3nt: TGCAGCGTCGGGACAGGGATGTCAGATACGCAGTATTTT
CDR3aa: CSVGTGMSDTQYF

j_gene: TRBJ2-7
d_gene: TRBD2
v_gene: TRBV6-6
abundance: once
CDR3nt: TGTGCCAGCAGTTACGGGGGGGAAAGGGCCCGCGAGCAGTACTTC
CDR3aa: CASSYGGERAREQYF

j_gene: TRBJ2-3
d_gene: NA
v_gene: TRBV20-1
abundance: once
CDR3nt: TGCAGTGCTAGAGAGTGGGGGCAAAGCACAGATACGCAGTATTTT
CDR3aa: CSAREWGQSTDTQYF

j_gene: TRBJ2-5
d_gene: NA
v_gene: TRBV12-3/TRBV12-4
abundance: few
CDR3nt: TGTGCCAGCAGTTTTGTCCCACTAGAGTACCAAGAGACCCAGTACTTC
CDR3aa: CASSFVPLEYQETQYF

j_gene: TRBJ2-3
d_gene: NA
v_gene: TRBV7-6
abundance: NA
CDR3nt: TGTGCCAGCAGCCACGGAGTTGGAGGGGATGGCACAGATACGCAGTATTTT
CDR3aa: CASSHGVGGDGTDTQYF

j_gene: TRBJ2-1
d_gene: TRBD2
v_gene: TRBV29-1
abundance: few
CDR3nt: TGCAGCGGGGGGACTAGTTCCTACAATGAGCAGTTCTTC
CDR3aa: CSGGTSSYNEQFF

j_gene: TRBJ2-5
d_gene: TRBD1
v_gene: TRBV11-2
abundance: few
CDR3nt: TGTGCCAGCAGCTTAGGCCCCAGGGACAGGACCCAAGAGACCCAGTACTTC
CDR3aa: CASSLGPRDRTQETQYF

j_gene: TRBJ2-5
d_gene: TRBD2
v_gene: TRBV15
abundance: NA
CDR3nt: TGTGCCACCAGCAACCTAGCGGGAGGAGACGAGACCCAGTACTTC
CDR3aa: CATSNLAGGDETQYF

j_gene: TRBJ2-7
d_gene: NA
v_gene: TRBV2
abundance: NA
CDR3nt: TGTGCCAGCAGGGTAACGGAATACGAGCAGTACTTC
CDR3aa: CASRVTEYEQYF

j_gene: TRBJ2-2
d_gene: TRBD2
v_gene: TRBV29-1
abundance: few
CDR3nt: TGCAGCGGGGAAGGGGAGGGCAACACCGGGGAGCTGTTTTTT
CDR3aa: CSGEGEGNTGELFF

j_gene: TRBJ2-4
d_gene: TRBD1
v_gene: TRBV28
abundance: NA
CDR3nt: TGTGCCAGCAGTTTAACGGACAGGCAAAACATTCAGTACTTC
CDR3aa: CASSLTDRQNIQYF

j_gene: TRBJ2-1
d_gene: TRBD2
v_gene: TRBV9
abundance: few
CDR3nt: TGTGCCAGCAGCGCCCCTCTAGCGGGGGGCTCCAATGAGCAGTTCTTC
CDR3aa: CASSAPLAGGSNEQFF

j_gene: TRBJ1-2
d_gene: TRBD1
v_gene: TRBV25-1
abundance: NA
CDR3nt: TGTGCCAGCGAAGACAGGGCCTATGGCTACACCTTC
CDR3aa: CASEDRAYGYTF

j_gene: TRBJ2-2
d_gene: TRBD1
v_gene: TRBV15
abundance: NA
CDR3nt: TGTGCCACCAGCATGCGATGGACAGGGGGCTTATCCGGGGAGCTGTTTTTT
CDR3aa: CATSMRWTGGLSGELFF

j_gene: TRBJ2-3
d_gene: TRBD2
v_gene: TRBV7-2
abundance: NA
CDR3nt: TGTGCCAGCAGCTTACAGGCGGGAGGCTTGTATACGCAGTATTTT
CDR3aa: CASSLQAGGLYTQYF

j_gene: TRBJ2-3
d_gene: TRBD2
v_gene: TRBV20-1
abundance: NA
CDR3nt: TGCAGTGCTAGGCGGGCGGGAGACACAGATACGCAGTATTTT
CDR3aa: CSARRAGDTDTQYF

j_gene: TRBJ2-5
d_gene: TRBD1
v_gene: TRBV19
abundance: NA
CDR3nt: TGTGCCAGTAGTTACAGGACAGGGGTTTTCTTGGCTGGTGAGACCCAGTACTTC
CDR3aa: CASSYRTGVFLAGETQYF

j_gene: TRBJ2-5
d_gene: NA
v_gene: TRBV7-9
abundance: few
CDR3nt: TGTGCCAGCAGCGAATGGCGTAGGGATCAGCAGTACTTC
CDR3aa: CASSEWRRDQQYF

j_gene: TRBJ1-1
d_gene: TRBD1
v_gene: TRBV11-3
abundance: few
CDR3nt: TGTGCCAGCAGCTTAGATAAAGGCAGGGGGCCTTGGGACACTGAAGCTTTCTTT
CDR3aa: CASSLDKGRGPWDTEAFF

j_gene: TRBJ1-3
d_gene: NA
v_gene: TRBV7-2
abundance: NA
CDR3nt: TGTGCCAGCAGCTTCCCCCAATCCGGGACGGAAATCTCTGGAAACACCATATATTTT
CDR3aa: CASSFPQSGTEISGNTIYF

j_gene: TRBJ2-7
d_gene: NA
v_gene: TRBV14
abundance: few
CDR3nt: TGTGCCAGCAGCCAAGTTCTTAATTCCTACGAGCAGTACTTC
CDR3aa: CASSQVLNSYEQYF

j_gene: TRBJ1-1
d_gene: TRBD1
v_gene: TRBV27
abundance: few
CDR3nt: TGTGCCAGCAGTTCTCGACAGGGGGCGCGCACTGAAGCTTTCTTT
CDR3aa: CASSSRQGARTEAFF

j_gene: TRBJ1-1
d_gene: NA
v_gene: TRBV18
abundance: NA
CDR3nt: TGTGCCAGCTCACCTATCGTGGAAGCTTTCTTT
CDR3aa: CASSPIVEAFF

j_gene: TRBJ1-4
d_gene: NA
v_gene: TRBV7-2
abundance: many
CDR3nt: TGTGCCAGCAGCCCTAGTCGTGAAAAACTGTTTTTT
CDR3aa: CASSPSREKLFF

j_gene: TRBJ2-5
d_gene: TRBD2
v_gene: TRBV12-5
abundance: NA
CDR3nt: TGTGCTAGTGGTTTGACCTTAAGCGGGGCCCAGTACTTC
CDR3aa: CASGLTLSGAQYF

j_gene: TRBJ2-1
d_gene: NA
v_gene: TRBV29-1
abundance: NA
CDR3nt: TGCAGCGTTGAGTCGGGGCCGAACTACAATGAGCAGTTCTTC
CDR3aa: CSVESGPNYNEQFF

j_gene: TRBJ2-1
d_gene: NA
v_gene: TRBV7-8
abundance: NA
CDR3nt: TGTGCCAGTGACCGGGACCCGGACTACAATGAGCAGTTCTTC
CDR3aa: CASDRDPDYNEQFF

j_gene: TRBJ2-1
d_gene: NA
v_gene: TRBV7-9
abundance: NA
CDR3nt: TGTGCCAGCAGCCCTGGTTATTATACTTACAATGAGCAGTTCTTC
CDR3aa: CASSPGYYTYNEQFF

j_gene: TRBJ1-1
d_gene: TRBD1
v_gene: TRBV7-9
abundance: few
CDR3nt: TGTGCCAGCAGCTCTCCCGGGACAGGGGGGAACACTGAAGCTTTCTTT
CDR3aa: CASSSPGTGGNTEAFF

j_gene: TRBJ2-7
d_gene: TRBD2
v_gene: TRBV6-1
abundance: NA
CDR3nt: TGTGCCAGCAGTGATATCGTAGCGGGGAGCTCCTACGAGCAGTACTTC
CDR3aa: CASSDIVAGSSYEQYF

j_gene: TRBJ1-1
d_gene: TRBD1
v_gene: TRBV7-8
abundance: NA
CDR3nt: TGTGCCAGCAGCGTAACACAGGGGGCCCACCCCCCAGGCAACACTGAAGCTTTCTTT
CDR3aa: CASSVTQGAHPPGNTEAFF

j_gene: TRBJ2-3
d_gene: NA
v_gene: TRBV29-1
abundance: few
CDR3nt: TGCAGCGTCCTAAGGGGTGAACTAAGCACAGATACGCAGTATTTT
CDR3aa: CSVLRGELSTDTQYF

j_gene: TRBJ2-2
d_gene: TRBD2
v_gene: TRBV20-1
abundance: NA
CDR3nt: TGCAGTGGATCTTCGGGAGGCGGGGAGCTGTTTTTT
CDR3aa: CSGSSGGGELFF

j_gene: TRBJ2-1
d_gene: TRBD2
v_gene: TRBV7-7
abundance: few
CDR3nt: TGTGCTAGCAGCTTTGGGACTAGTAGCAATGAGCAGTTCTTC
CDR3aa: CASSFGTSSNEQFF

j_gene: TRBJ2-1
d_gene: TRBD2
v_gene: TRBV20-1
abundance: NA
CDR3nt: TGCAGTGTAAGCGGGAGGCCCTATGAGCAGTTCTTC
CDR3aa: CSVSGRPYEQFF

j_gene: TRBJ1-5
d_gene: NA
v_gene: TRBV7-4
abundance: few
CDR3nt: TGTGCCAGCAGCTTCCCGTTCCGCAGACCGAATCAGCCCCAGCATTTT
CDR3aa: CASSFPFRRPNQPQHF

j_gene: TRBJ2-5
d_gene: TRBD2
v_gene: TRBV11-1
abundance: NA
CDR3nt: TGTGCCAGCAGCTTGGGGACTAGCCGGGAGACCCAGTACTTC
CDR3aa: CASSLGTSRETQYF

j_gene: TRBJ2-1
d_gene: TRBD2
v_gene: TRBV6-5
abundance: NA
CDR3nt: TGTGCCAGCAGTTCACCGACTAGCGGGGGCTACAATGAGCAGTTCTTC
CDR3aa: CASSSPTSGGYNEQFF

j_gene: TRBJ1-2
d_gene: NA
v_gene: TRBV20-1
abundance: NA
CDR3nt: TGCAGTGCTAGGGGGGGGGCCTATGGCTACACCTTC
CDR3aa: CSARGGAYGYTF

j_gene: TRBJ2-7
d_gene: NA
v_gene: TRBV2
abundance: NA
CDR3nt: TGTGCCAGCAGTGAAGCGATGGGGGCCCTCGATTCCTACGAGCAGTACTTC
CDR3aa: CASSEAMGALDSYEQYF

j_gene: TRBJ2-7
d_gene: NA
v_gene: TRBV12-5
abundance: many
CDR3nt: TGTGCTAGTGGACTAGGACTGTACGAGCAGTACTTC
CDR3aa: CASGLGLYEQYF

j_gene: TRBJ2-3
d_gene: NA
v_gene: TRBV6-5
abundance: NA
CDR3nt: TGTGCCAGCAGTTACTCGAGATTGGGGCGGGGAATTGAGTATTTT
CDR3aa: CASSYSRLGRGIEYF